This is a list of T cell receptor beta chains from one sample in a study of control samples from healthy donors and cancer patients. Clones were sequenced by immunoSEQ multiplex PCR, and TCRdb holds only the in-frame ones, with some missing. The profile shows around 50,000 clones, approximately 89% of them singletons. Sequencing used PBMCs. The receptors were sampled from a man between 35 and 55 years old with colorectal cancer. CDR3s include the opening cysteine and the closing phenylalanine or tryptophan. D genes are given only for firm matches. Clone size is shown for a subset of rows, as once, few, many or a class of expanded clone.

TRBV19,TRBJ2-7,.,.,TGTGCCAGTAGTAAGACAGAGCCTACGAACTACGAGCAGTACTTC,CASSKTEPTNYEQYF
TRBV7-9,TRBJ1-2,.,.,TGTGCCAGCAGCCGAGGGTTTGGCTACACCTTC,CASSRGFGYTF
TRBV7-9,TRBJ1-2,.,.,TGTGCCAGCAGCTTAGTACAGGGCGGTCGTGGCTACACCTTC,CASSLVQGGRGYTF
TRBV24-1,TRBJ2-7,.,.,TGTGCCACCAGTGAGTTGGCGGGAACCGAGCAGTACTTC,CATSELAGTEQYF
TRBV5-6,TRBJ2-2,.,TRBD2,TGTGCCAGCAGCCTCCGAGCGGGAATCGACACCGGGGAGCTGTTTTTT,CASSLRAGIDTGELFF
TRBV6-5,TRBJ1-5,.,.,TGTGCCAGCAGTTCAACGCCCAGGGATCGTCAGCCCCAGCATTTT,CASSSTPRDRQPQHF
TRBV6-2/TRBV6-3,TRBJ1-2,once,.,TGTGCCAGCAGTTCACTTCCTAACTATGGCTACACCTTC,CASSSLPNYGYTF
TRBV7-2,TRBJ2-3,.,.,TGTGCCAGCCAGATTACAGATACGCAGTATTTT,CASQITDTQYF
TRBV14,TRBJ2-4,.,.,TGTGCCAGCAGCCTTGCGGGAGCCAAAAACATTCAGTACTTC,CASSLAGAKNIQYF
TRBV5-1,TRBJ1-1,.,.,TGCGCCAGCAGCTTGACTAGGACTGAAGCTTTCTTT,CASSLTRTEAFF
TRBV9,TRBJ2-7,.,.,TGTGCCAGCAGCGTAGAATTGCGGAGTTCCGAGCAGTACTTC,CASSVELRSSEQYF
TRBV6-5,TRBJ2-7,.,.,TGTGCCAGCAGAAGACCGAGCTCCTACGAGCAGTACTTC,CASRRPSSYEQYF
TRBV5-1,TRBJ2-5,.,TRBD2,TGCGCCAGCAGTTCCCCCGGACTAGCGGGAGCTCGGGTTCCACAACTCCAAGAGACCCAGTACTTC,CASSSPGLAGARVPQLQETQYF
TRBV14,TRBJ2-1,.,.,TGTGCCAGCAACCAGAGGGGGAATGAGCAGTTCTTC,CASNQRGNEQFF
TRBV19,TRBJ2-7,.,.,TGTGCCAGTAGTATAGACCGTTCAAGCTCCTACGAGCAGTACTTC,CASSIDRSSSYEQYF
TRBV29-1,TRBJ2-5,.,TRBD1,TGCAGCGGCACCCGACAGGGGGCTTGCAAAGAGACCCAGTACTTC,CSGTRQGACKETQYF
TRBV9,TRBJ2-7,.,TRBD2,TGTGCCAGCAGTCCACTAGCGGGAGGTATCTACGAGCAGTACTTC,CASSPLAGGIYEQYF
TRBV11-3,TRBJ2-1,.,.,TGTGCCAGCGGTCGGATGCATGAGCAGTTCTTC,CASGRMHEQFF
TRBV25-1,TRBJ2-1,.,.,TGTGCCAGCAGTGACCCAACTAGCAATGAGCAGTTCTTC,CASSDPTSNEQFF
TRBV2,TRBJ1-1,.,.,TGTGCCAGCAGTGAATGGGCCTATTGGGAACACACTGAAGCTTTCTTT,CASSEWAYWEHTEAFF
TRBV6-6,TRBJ1-5,.,TRBD1,TGTGCCAGCAGTGATTGGACAGGGGCAGATCAGCCCCAGCATTTT,CASSDWTGADQPQHF
TRBV5-1,TRBJ1-2,.,TRBD1,TGCGCCAGCAGCTTGGCCGAGGGACAGGGGCTAGGCTACACCTTC,CASSLAEGQGLGYTF
TRBV7-6,TRBJ2-7,.,TRBD1,TGTGCCAGCAGCTTAGGGGGACAGGGATCCAACGAGCAGTACTTC,CASSLGGQGSNEQYF
TRBV11-2,TRBJ1-3,.,TRBD1,TGTGCCAGCAGCCCGTACAGGGGGCTCGGAAACACCATATATTTT,CASSPYRGLGNTIYF
TRBV19,TRBJ2-7,.,TRBD2,TGTGCCAGTAGTATGCCTCCCGGGACTAGCGGCTACGAGCAGTACTTC,CASSMPPGTSGYEQYF
TRBV28,TRBJ2-1,.,TRBD2,TGTGCCAGCAGTTTTCTATTCGGGAGGGCCCGGAGCTCCTACAATGAGCAGTTCTTC,CASSFLFGRARSSYNEQFF
TRBV5-1,TRBJ2-7,.,.,TGCGCCAGCAGGGAGGGAACTAGACCCGACGAGCAGTACTTC,CASREGTRPDEQYF
TRBV9,TRBJ2-5,.,.,TGTGCCAGCAGCGTAGGGAAGGGGAGTGGGTTCCGGGAGACCCAGTACTTC,CASSVGKGSGFRETQYF
TRBV7-2,TRBJ1-4,.,.,TGTGCCAGCAGCTCGAATAATGAAAAACTGTTTTTT,CASSSNNEKLFF
TRBV30,TRBJ2-5,.,TRBD1,TGTGCCTGGAGTGTAGGACAGGTAGAGACCCAGTACTTC,CAWSVGQVETQYF
TRBV4-1,TRBJ2-2,.,TRBD2,TGCGCCAGCAGCCAGGACCTAGCGGGAGGGCCCTCCACCGGGGAGCTGTTTTTT,CASSQDLAGGPSTGELFF
TRBV5-1,TRBJ2-1,.,TRBD2,TGCGCCAGCAGCGCCTACGGGACTAGTCAGGCTGAGCAGTTCTTC,CASSAYGTSQAEQFF
TRBV19,TRBJ2-7,.,.,TGTGCCAGTAGTATCGCGGGGATCTACGAGCAGTACTTC,CASSIAGIYEQYF
TRBV18,TRBJ2-3,.,TRBD2,TGTGCCAGCTCACCTTCCGGCGGGAGAGGGGATACGCAGTATTTT,CASSPSGGRGDTQYF
TRBV5-1,TRBJ2-7,.,TRBD1,TGCGCCAGCAGCTTGGGGGACAGGGACGCCTCCTACGAGCAGTACTTC,CASSLGDRDASYEQYF
TRBV29-1,TRBJ1-3,.,.,TGCAGCGTTGAGTCGAACACCATATATTTT,CSVESNTIYF
TRBV27,TRBJ2-4,.,TRBD2,TGTGCCAGCAGTGAGTTGGGACTAGCGGGAGAAAAAAACATTCAGTACTTC,CASSELGLAGEKNIQYF
TRBV30,TRBJ2-7,.,.,TGTGCCTGGAACGCCAACTTTTTACAGGGTGACAACGAGCAGTACTTC,CAWNANFLQGDNEQYF
TRBV6-1,TRBJ1-1,.,.,TGTGCCAGCAGTGACAGAACAGTGAACACTGAAGCTTTCTTT,CASSDRTVNTEAFF
TRBV9,TRBJ2-1,.,TRBD2,TGTGCCAGCAGCGTAGGGCTAGCGGGAGGGTTTGAGCAGTTCTTC,CASSVGLAGGFEQFF
TRBV12-3/TRBV12-4,TRBJ1-5,.,.,TGTGCCAGCAAAGATAGCAATCAGCCCCAGCATTTT,CASKDSNQPQHF
TRBV5-1,TRBJ2-5,.,TRBD2,TGCGCCAGCAGCTCCCTACCTCTAGCGGAAATAGGGGAGACCCAGTACTTC,CASSSLPLAEIGETQYF
TRBV5-6,TRBJ1-5,.,.,TGTGCCAGCAGCCCACAGGGAAGCAATCAGCCCCAGCATTTT,CASSPQGSNQPQHF
TRBV2,TRBJ1-5,.,TRBD1,TGTGCCAGCAGACGGGACAGGTGGTATCAGCCCCAGCATTTT,CASRRDRWYQPQHF
TRBV4-3,TRBJ2-1,.,.,TGCGCCAGCAGCGTCTACAGGGGCGGGGATGAGCAGTTCTTC,CASSVYRGGDEQFF
TRBV11-3,TRBJ1-1,.,.,TGTGCCAGCAGCCAGGGGTACCGTTTTGCTGAAGCTTTCTTT,CASSQGYRFAEAFF
TRBV28,TRBJ2-4,.,.,TGTGCCAGCACTCCGAAATTTCGGTTAGCCAAAAACATTCAGTACTTC,CASTPKFRLAKNIQYF
TRBV10-1,TRBJ2-3,.,TRBD2,TGCGCCAGCAGCCACGGGACTAGCGGGAGTAATACGCAGTATTTT,CASSHGTSGSNTQYF
TRBV28,TRBJ2-7,.,.,TGTGCCAGCAGTTTACAGGTTGGGAAGCAGTACTTC,CASSLQVGKQYF
TRBV28,TRBJ1-3,.,.,TGTGCCAGCAGTTTATGGGGGGGGAGCTCTGGAAACACCATATATTTT,CASSLWGGSSGNTIYF
TRBV19,TRBJ1-1,.,.,TGTGCCAGTAGTGTACAGGGTCCGTACACTGAAGCTTTCTTT,CASSVQGPYTEAFF
TRBV19,TRBJ2-7,.,TRBD2,TGTGCCAGTAGTAGTTCCCGACTAGCGGGAGGGCCGAACGAGCAGTACTTC,CASSSSRLAGGPNEQYF
TRBV30,TRBJ2-5,.,TRBD2,TGTGCCTGGAGCCGCAGGGCTAGCGGTTACCAAGAGACCCAGTACTTC,CAWSRRASGYQETQYF
TRBV3-1/TRBV3-2,TRBJ1-1,.,TRBD1,TGTGCCAGCAGCGAAAGACAGGGGTATAGGGCTTTCTTT,CASSERQGYRAFF
TRBV6-5,TRBJ2-1,.,.,TGTGCCAGCAGTTACTCGTACTACCTAAGCTACAATGAGCAGTTCTTC,CASSYSYYLSYNEQFF